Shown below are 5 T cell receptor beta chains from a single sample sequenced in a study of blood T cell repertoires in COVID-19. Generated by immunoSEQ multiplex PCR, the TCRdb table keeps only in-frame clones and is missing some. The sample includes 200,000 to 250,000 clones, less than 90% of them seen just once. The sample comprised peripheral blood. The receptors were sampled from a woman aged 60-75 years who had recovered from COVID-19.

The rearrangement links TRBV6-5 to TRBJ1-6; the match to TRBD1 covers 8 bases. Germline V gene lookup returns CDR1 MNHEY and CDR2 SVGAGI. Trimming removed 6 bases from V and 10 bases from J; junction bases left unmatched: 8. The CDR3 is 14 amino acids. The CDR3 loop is CASSRGQGNSPLHF. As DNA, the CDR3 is TGTGCCAGCAGCCGAGGACAGGGAAACTCACCCCTCCACTTT.

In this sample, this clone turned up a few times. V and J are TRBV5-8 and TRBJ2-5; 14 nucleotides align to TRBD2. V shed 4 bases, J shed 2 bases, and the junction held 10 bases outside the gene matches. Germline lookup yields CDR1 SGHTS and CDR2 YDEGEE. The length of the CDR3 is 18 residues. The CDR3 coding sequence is TGTGCCAGCAGCCTGGGACTAGCGGGGGCCGCAGTACAAGAGACCCAGTACTTC. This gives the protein CASSLGLAGAAVQETQYF.

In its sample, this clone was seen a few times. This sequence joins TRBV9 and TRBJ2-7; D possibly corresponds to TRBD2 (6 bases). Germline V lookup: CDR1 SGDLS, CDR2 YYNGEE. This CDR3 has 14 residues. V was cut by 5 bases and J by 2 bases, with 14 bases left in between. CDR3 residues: CASSTGTATYEQYF. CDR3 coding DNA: TGTGCCAGCAGTACCGGGACTGCAACCTACGAGCAGTACTTC.

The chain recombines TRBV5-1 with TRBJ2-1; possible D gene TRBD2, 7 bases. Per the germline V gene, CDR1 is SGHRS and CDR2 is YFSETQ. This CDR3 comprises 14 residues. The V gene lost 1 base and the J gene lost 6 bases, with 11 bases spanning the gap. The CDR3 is CASSLYGGPNEQFF. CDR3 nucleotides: TGCGCCAGCAGCTTGTACGGGGGGCCCAATGAGCAGTTCTTC.

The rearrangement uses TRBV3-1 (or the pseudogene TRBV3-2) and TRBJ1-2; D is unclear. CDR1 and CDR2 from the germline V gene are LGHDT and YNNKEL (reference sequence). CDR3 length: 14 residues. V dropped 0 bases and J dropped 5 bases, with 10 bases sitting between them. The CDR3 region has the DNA TGTGCCAGCAGCCAAGATCCGGGTAAATATGGCTACACCTTC. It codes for CASSQDPGKYGYTF.